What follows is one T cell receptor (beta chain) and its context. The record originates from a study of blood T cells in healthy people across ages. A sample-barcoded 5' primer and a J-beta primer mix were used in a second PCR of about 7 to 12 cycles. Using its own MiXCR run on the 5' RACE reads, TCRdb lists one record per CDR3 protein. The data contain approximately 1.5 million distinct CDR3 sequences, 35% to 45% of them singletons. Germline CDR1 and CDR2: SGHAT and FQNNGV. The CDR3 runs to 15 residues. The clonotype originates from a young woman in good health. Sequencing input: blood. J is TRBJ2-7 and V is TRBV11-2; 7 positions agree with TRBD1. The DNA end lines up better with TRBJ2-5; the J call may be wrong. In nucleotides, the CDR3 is TGTGCCAGCAGCTCCTCCGGGACAGCTGGGGAGACCCAGTACTTC. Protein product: CASSSSGTAGETQYF.